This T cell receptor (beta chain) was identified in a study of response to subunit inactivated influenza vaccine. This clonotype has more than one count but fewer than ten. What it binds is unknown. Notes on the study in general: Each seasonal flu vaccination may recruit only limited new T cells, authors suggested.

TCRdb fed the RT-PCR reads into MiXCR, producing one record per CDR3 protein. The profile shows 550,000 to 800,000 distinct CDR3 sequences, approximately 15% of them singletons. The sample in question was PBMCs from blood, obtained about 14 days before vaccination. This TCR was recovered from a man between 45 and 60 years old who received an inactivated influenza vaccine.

CDR3 sequence reads: CASSSTGYDEQYF. In DNA, the CDR3 is TGTGCCAGCAGCTCGACAGGGTACGACGAGCAGTACTTC. The chain has TRBV7-2 and TRBJ2-7; the match to TRBD1 covers 7 bases. The J segment lost 5 bases and the V segment lost 4 bases, leaving 5 bases of the junction unmatched. Germline CDR1 is SGHTA and CDR2 is FQGNSA. The CDR3 totals 13 residues.